Listed below are T cell receptor beta chains from one sample, sequenced in a study of naive and memory T cell subsets. TCRdb itself ran the UMI-ligation and nested PCR reads through MiXCR, one entry per CDR3 protein. The profile shows 98,000 or so distinct CDR3 sequences, 13% to 15% of them singletons. Sequencing was performed on naive CD8+ T cells from blood. Receptors were obtained from a human donor in good health. The conserved cysteine and the conserved F or W are not part of the CDR3 here.

v_call: TRBV27
j_call: TRBJ2-1
cdr3_aa: ASSFLAVGTLNEQF

v_call: TRBV28
j_call: TRBJ2-6
cdr3_aa: ASSFHSSGANVLT

v_call: TRBV7-9
j_call: TRBJ2-1
cdr3_aa: ASSPPPGLAGYDEQF

v_call: TRBV6-2/TRBV6-3
j_call: TRBJ1-5
cdr3_aa: ASSYFVQNQPQH

v_call: TRBV25-1
j_call: TRBJ1-2
cdr3_aa: ASSEPGNGDGYT

v_call: TRBV7-2
j_call: TRBJ1-1
cdr3_aa: ASILSGDPKAF

v_call: TRBV4-2
j_call: TRBJ1-1
cdr3_aa: ASSQERVSNTEAF

v_call: TRBV6-1
j_call: TRBJ1-2
cdr3_aa: ASSDSVSGQTYGYT

v_call: TRBV7-9
j_call: TRBJ1-6
cdr3_aa: ASSPPMAGDHNSPLH

v_call: TRBV6-5
j_call: TRBJ2-1
cdr3_aa: ASSYRIAGGPNNEQF

v_call: TRBV28
j_call: TRBJ2-7
cdr3_aa: ASSLPGGSYEQY

v_call: TRBV7-9
j_call: TRBJ2-7
cdr3_aa: ASSLGQGGAYEQY

v_call: TRBV27
j_call: TRBJ2-3
cdr3_aa: ASSWGLADPTDTQY

v_call: TRBV7-9
j_call: TRBJ1-6
cdr3_aa: ASSLGADPTLH

v_call: TRBV13
j_call: TRBJ2-7
cdr3_aa: ASSNWVTSGMKAIDEQY

v_call: TRBV7-3
j_call: TRBJ1-2
cdr3_aa: ASSPEGQGYGYT

v_call: TRBV3-1
j_call: TRBJ2-1
cdr3_aa: ASSRLDRINRGEQF

v_call: TRBV10-3
j_call: TRBJ2-1
cdr3_aa: AISAKGGDANGEQF

v_call: TRBV29-1
j_call: TRBJ2-7
cdr3_aa: SVEVGPYEQY

v_call: TRBV6-6
j_call: TRBJ2-3
cdr3_aa: ASSYPGDTQY

v_call: TRBV7-9
j_call: TRBJ2-7
cdr3_aa: ASSLIDSQSPYEQY

v_call: TRBV7-9
j_call: TRBJ2-2
cdr3_aa: ASSKAGVGTGELF

v_call: TRBV20-1
j_call: TRBJ1-1
cdr3_aa: SAKVLDEAF

v_call: TRBV11-1
j_call: TRBJ1-1
cdr3_aa: ASSPRQGVTGEAF

v_call: TRBV27
j_call: TRBJ1-1
cdr3_aa: ASSLGARTEAF

v_call: TRBV12-3/TRBV12-4
j_call: TRBJ1-6
cdr3_aa: ASSLGTGDSPLH

v_call: TRBV6-5
j_call: TRBJ1-1
cdr3_aa: ASSYSAGTEAF

v_call: TRBV4-1
j_call: TRBJ1-1
cdr3_aa: ASSQQTDPNTEAF